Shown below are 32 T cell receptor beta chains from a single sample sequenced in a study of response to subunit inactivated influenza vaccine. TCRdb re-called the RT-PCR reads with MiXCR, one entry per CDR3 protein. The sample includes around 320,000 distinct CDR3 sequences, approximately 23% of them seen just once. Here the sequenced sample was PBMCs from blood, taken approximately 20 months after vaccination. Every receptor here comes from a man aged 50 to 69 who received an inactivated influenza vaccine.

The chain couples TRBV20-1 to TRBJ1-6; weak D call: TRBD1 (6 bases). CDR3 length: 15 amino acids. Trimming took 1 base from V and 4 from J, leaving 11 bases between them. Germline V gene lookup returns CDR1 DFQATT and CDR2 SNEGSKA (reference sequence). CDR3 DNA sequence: TGCAGTGCTAGAGGGACAGTCTTTTATAATTCACCCCTCCACTTT. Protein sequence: CSARGTVFYNSPLHF.

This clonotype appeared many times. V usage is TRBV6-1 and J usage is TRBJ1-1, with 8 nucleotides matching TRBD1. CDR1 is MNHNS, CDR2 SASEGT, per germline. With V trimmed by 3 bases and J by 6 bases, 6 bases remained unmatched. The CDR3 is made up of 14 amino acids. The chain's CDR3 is CASSDRDRPPEAFF. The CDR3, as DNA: TGTGCCAGCAGTGACCGGGACAGGCCCCCTGAAGCTTTCTTT.

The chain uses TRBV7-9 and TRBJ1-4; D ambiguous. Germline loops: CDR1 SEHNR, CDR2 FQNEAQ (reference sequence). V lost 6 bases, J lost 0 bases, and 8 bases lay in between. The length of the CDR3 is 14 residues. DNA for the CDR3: TGTGCCAGCAGTCAAGTCTCAACTAATGAAAAACTGTTTTTT. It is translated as CASSQVSTNEKLFF.

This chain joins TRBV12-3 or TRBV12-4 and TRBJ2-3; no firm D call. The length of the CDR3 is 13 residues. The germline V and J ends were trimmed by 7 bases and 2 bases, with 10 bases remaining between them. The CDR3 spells CASTATITDTQYF. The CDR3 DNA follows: TGTGCCAGCACGGCCACAATCACAGATACGCAGTATTTT.

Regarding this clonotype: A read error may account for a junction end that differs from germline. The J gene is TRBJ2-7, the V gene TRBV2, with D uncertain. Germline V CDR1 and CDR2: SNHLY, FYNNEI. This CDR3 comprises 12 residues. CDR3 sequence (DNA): TGTGCCAGCAGTGAAGGATTGCGGCAGGAGAACTTC. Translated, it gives CASSEGLRQENF.

The CDR3 nucleotides are TGTGCCAGCAGCCGACAGGGGCTTGGGGCTTTCTTT. Translating it yields CASSRQGLGAFF. The chain carries TRBV5-6 and TRBJ1-1; 8 nucleotides line up with TRBD1. Losses at the gene ends were 4 bases for V and 11 bases for J; bases not matched to a gene: 7. In germline, CDR1 is SGHDT, CDR2 YYEEEE. The CDR3 is made up of 12 amino acids.

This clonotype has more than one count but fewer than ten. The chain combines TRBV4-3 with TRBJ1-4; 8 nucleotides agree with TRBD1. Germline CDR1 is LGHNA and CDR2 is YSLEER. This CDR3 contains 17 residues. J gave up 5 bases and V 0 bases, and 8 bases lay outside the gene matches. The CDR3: CASSQDQGQGRNEKLFF. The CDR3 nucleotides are TGCGCCAGCAGCCAAGACCAAGGACAGGGCAGAAATGAAAAACTGTTTTTT.

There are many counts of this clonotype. Here the CDR3 reads CASSGGQGARVTGELFF. The CDR3, as DNA: TGTGCCAGCAGCGGAGGACAGGGGGCGAGGGTTACCGGGGAGCTGTTTTTT. This sequence joins TRBV5-5 and TRBJ2-2; 11 bases agree with TRBD1. This CDR3 is 17 amino acids long. Germline lookup yields CDR1 SGHKS and CDR2 YYEKEE (reference sequence). V gave up 4 bases and J gave up 5 bases; unmatched junction bases: 10.

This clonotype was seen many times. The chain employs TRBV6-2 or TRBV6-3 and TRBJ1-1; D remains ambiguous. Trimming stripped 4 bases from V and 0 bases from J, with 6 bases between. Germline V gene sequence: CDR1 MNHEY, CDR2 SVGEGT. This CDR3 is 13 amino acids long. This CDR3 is CASSSPLNTEAFF. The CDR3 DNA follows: TGTGCCAGCAGTTCCCCGCTGAACACTGAAGCTTTCTTT.

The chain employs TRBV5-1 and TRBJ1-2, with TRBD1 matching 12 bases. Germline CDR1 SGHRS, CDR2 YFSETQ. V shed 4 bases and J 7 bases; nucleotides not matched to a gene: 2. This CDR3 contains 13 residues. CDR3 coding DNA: TGCGCCAGCAGCGGGACAGGGGGCGGTGGCTACACCTTC. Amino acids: CASSGTGGGGYTF.

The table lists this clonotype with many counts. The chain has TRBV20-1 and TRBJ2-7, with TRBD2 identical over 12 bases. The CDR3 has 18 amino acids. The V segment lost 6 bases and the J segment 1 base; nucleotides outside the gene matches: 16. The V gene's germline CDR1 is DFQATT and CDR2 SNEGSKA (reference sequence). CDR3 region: CSAQEPWPTSGGSYEQYF. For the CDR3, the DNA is TGCAGTGCCCAAGAACCCTGGCCGACTAGCGGGGGTTCCTACGAGCAGTACTTC.

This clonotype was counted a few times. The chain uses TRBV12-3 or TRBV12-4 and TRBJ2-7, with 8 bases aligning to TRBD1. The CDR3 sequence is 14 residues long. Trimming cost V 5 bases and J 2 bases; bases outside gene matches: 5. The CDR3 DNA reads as TGTGCCAGCAGTCGGGGACAGGTGGCCTACGAGCAGTACTTC. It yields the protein CASSRGQVAYEQYF.

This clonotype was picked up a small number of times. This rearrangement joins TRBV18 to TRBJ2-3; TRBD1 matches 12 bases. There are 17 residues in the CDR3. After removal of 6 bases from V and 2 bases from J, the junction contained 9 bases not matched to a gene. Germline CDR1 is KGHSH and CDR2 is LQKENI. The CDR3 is CASSPTPGQGATDTQYF. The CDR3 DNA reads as TGTGCCAGCTCCCCGACCCCGGGACAGGGGGCCACAGATACGCAGTATTTT.

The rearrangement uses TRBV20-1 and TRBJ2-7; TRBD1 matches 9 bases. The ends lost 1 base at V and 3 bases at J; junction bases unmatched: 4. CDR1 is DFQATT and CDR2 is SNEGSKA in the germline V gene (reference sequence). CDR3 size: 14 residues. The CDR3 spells CSARAGTGFYEQYF. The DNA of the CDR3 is TGCAGTGCTAGAGCCGGGACAGGGTTCTACGAGCAGTACTTC.

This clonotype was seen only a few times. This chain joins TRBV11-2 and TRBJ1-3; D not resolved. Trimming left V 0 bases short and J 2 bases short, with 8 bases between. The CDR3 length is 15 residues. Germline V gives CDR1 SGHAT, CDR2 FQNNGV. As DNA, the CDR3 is TGTGCCAGCAGCTTAGAAATCAGTCCTGGAAACACCATATATTTT. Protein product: CASSLEISPGNTIYF.

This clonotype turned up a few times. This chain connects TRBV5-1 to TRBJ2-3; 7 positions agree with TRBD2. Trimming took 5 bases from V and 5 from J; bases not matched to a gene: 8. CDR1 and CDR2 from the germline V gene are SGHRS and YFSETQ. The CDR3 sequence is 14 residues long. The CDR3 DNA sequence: TGCGCCAGCAGTCGGTTAGCGGGCGGAGATACGCAGTATTTT. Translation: CASSRLAGGDTQYF. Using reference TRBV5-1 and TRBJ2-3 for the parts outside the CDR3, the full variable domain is KAGVTQTPRYLIKTRGQQVTLSCSPISGHRSVSWYQQTPGQGLQFLFEYFSETQRNKGNFPGRFSGRQFSNSRSEMNVSTLELGDSALYLCASSRLAGGDTQYFGPGTRLTVL.

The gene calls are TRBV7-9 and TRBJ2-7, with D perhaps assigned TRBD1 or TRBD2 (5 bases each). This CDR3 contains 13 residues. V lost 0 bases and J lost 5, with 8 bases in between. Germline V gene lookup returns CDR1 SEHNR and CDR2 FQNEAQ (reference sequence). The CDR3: CASSLAGVHEQYF. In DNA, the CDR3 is TGTGCCAGCAGCTTAGCGGGGGTCCACGAGCAGTACTTC.

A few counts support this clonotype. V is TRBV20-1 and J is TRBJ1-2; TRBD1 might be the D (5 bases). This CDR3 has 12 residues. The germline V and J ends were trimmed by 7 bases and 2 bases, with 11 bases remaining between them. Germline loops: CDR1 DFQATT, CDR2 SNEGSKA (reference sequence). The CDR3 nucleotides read TGCAGTGTCTCCGGGACCAACTATGGCTACACCTTC. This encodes CSVSGTNYGYTF.

In nucleotides, the CDR3 is TGTGCCAGCAGCTTAGAGATGGGGTCAACCGGGGAGCTGTTTTTT. Protein product: CASSLEMGSTGELFF. The rearrangement links TRBV11-2 to TRBJ2-2, with D hard to call. V lost 0 bases and J lost 5, with 10 bases in between. This CDR3 region has 15 residues. Germline V CDR1 and CDR2: SGHAT, FQNNGV. Based on the CDR3 plus reference TRBV11-2 and TRBJ2-2, the full variable domain is EAGVAQSPRYKIIEKRQSVAFWCNPISGHATLYWYQQILGQGPKLLIQFQNNGVVDDSQLPKDRFSAERLKGVDSTLKIQPAKLEDSAVYLCASSLEMGSTGELFFGEGSRLTVL.

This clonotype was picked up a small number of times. CDR3 protein: CASSYPGQGNTGELFF. The CDR3 DNA reads TGTGCCAGCAGTTATCCGGGACAGGGGAATACCGGGGAGCTGTTTTTT. The chain employs TRBV6-2 or TRBV6-3 and TRBJ2-2; 10 bases are a match to TRBD1. The length of the CDR3 is 16 residues. CDR1 is MNHEY, CDR2 SVGEGT, per germline. V gave up 3 bases and J gave up 5 bases; unmatched junction bases: 6.

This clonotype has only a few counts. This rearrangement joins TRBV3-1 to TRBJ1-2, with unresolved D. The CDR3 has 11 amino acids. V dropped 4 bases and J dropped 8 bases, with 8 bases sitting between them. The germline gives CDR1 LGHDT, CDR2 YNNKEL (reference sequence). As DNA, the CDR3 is TGTGCCAGCAGCCCTGGGAAGGGCTACACCTTC. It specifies CASSPGKGYTF.

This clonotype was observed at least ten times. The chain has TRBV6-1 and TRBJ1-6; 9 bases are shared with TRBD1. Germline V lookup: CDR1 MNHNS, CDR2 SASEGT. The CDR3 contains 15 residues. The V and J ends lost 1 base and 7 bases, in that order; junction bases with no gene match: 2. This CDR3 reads CASSEGDRGNSPLHF. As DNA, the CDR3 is TGTGCCAGCAGTGAAGGTGACAGGGGGAATTCACCCCTCCACTTT.

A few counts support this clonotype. DNA for the CDR3: TGTGCCAGCAGCCAAGGAGTGTCGCGCTCTGGGGCCAACGTCCTGACTTTC. It specifies CASSQGVSRSGANVLTF. The genes are TRBV7-9 and TRBJ2-6; D remains ambiguous. V shed 5 bases and J shed 0 bases, with 14 bases lying between them. The length of the CDR3 is 17 residues. Germline CDR1 reads SEHNR; CDR2 reads FQNEAQ (reference sequence).

DNA of the CDR3: TGTGCCAGCAGCCCAAGGGTACAGGGAGGCAATCAGCCCCAGCATTTT. This translates into CASSPRVQGGNQPQHF. The chain links TRBV7-2 to TRBJ1-5; possibly TRBD1 for D (6 bases). V lost 5 bases to trimming and J lost 2 bases, with 16 bases between them. The CDR3 contains 16 residues. CDR1 is SGHTA and CDR2 is FQGNSA in the germline V gene. Variable domain in full (rest from reference TRBV7-2 and TRBJ1-5): GAGVSQSPSNKVTEKGKDVELRCDPISGHTALYWYRQSLGQGLEFLIYFQGNSAPDKSGLPSDRFSAERTGGSVSTLTIQRTQQEDSAVYLCASSPRVQGGNQPQHFGDGTRLSIL.

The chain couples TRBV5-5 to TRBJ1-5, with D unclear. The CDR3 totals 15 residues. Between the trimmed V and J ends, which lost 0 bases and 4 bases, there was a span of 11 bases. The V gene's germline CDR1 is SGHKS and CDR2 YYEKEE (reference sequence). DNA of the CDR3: TGTGCCAGCAGCTTGGGGACCTGGGGAAATCAGCCCCAGCATTTT. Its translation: CASSLGTWGNQPQHF.

DNA of the CDR3: TGTGCCAGCAGCTACCGACTAGCGGATTACCTATACGAGCAGTACTTC. Protein: CASSYRLADYLYEQYF. The rearrangement links TRBV7-2 to TRBJ2-7; 9 nucleotides match TRBD2. This CDR3 contains 16 residues. CDR1 and CDR2 (germline): SGHTA, FQGNSA. The junction had 11 bases not matched to a gene; V was cut back by 4 bases and J by 4 bases.

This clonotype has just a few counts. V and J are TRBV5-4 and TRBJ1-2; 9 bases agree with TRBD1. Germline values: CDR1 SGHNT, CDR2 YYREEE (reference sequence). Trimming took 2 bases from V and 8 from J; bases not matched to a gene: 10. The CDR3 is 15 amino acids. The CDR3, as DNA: TGTGCCAGCAGCTTTCCGGGACAGGGACCGGTCGGCTACACCTTC. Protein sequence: CASSFPGQGPVGYTF.

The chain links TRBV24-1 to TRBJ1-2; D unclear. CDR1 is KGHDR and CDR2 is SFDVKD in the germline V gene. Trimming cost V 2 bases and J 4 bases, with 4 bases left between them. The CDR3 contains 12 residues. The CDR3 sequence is CATSDYSYGYTF. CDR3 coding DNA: TGTGCCACCAGTGATTACTCCTATGGCTACACCTTC.

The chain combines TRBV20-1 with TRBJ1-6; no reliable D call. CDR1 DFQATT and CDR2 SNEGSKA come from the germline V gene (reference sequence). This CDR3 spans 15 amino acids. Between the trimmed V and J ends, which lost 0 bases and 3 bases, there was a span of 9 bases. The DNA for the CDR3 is TGCAGTGCTAGAGATGGACGGATCTATAATTCACCCCTCCACTTT. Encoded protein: CSARDGRIYNSPLHF.

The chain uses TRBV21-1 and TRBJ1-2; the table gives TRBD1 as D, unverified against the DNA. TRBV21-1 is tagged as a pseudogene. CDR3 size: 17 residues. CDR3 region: CASRAGARRNYNYGYTF. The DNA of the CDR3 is TGTGCCAGCAGAGCGGGGGCGAGGAGGAATTACAACTATGGCTACACCTTC.

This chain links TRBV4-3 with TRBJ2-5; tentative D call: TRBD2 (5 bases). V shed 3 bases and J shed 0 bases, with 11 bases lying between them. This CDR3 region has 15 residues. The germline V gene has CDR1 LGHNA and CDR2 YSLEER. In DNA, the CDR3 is TGCGCCAGCAGCCAGGACTTGATGTACCAAGAGACCCAGTACTTC. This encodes CASSQDLMYQETQYF.

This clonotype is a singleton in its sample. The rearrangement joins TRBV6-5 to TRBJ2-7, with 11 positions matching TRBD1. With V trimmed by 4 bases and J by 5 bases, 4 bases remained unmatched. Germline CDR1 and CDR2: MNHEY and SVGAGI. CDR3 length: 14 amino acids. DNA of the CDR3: TGTGCCAGCAGTTTGGGACAGGGGGTACACGAGCAGTACTTC. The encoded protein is CASSLGQGVHEQYF.